This passage covers 26 T cell receptor beta chains from one sample sequenced in a study of cytomegalovirus exposure and HLA in healthy donors. Use of 60 Vbeta and 13 Jbeta primers characterized the PCR. Clones were sequenced by immunoSEQ multiplex PCR, and TCRdb holds only the in-frame ones, with some missing. The table records 90,000 to 150,000 clones, more than 60% of them present only once. Material: PBMCs. Receptors originate from a woman between 40 and 55 years old in good health and CMV-seronegative.

The V gene is TRBV6-5, the J gene TRBJ2-7, with D unresolved. Deletions cut 7 bases from V and 3 bases from J, with 13 bases between. This CDR3 is built from 13 residues. The germline V gene has CDR1 MNHEY and CDR2 SVGAGI. CDR3 protein: CASTEQAHYEQYF. The CDR3 DNA reads as TGTGCCAGCACCGAGCAGGCCCACTACGAGCAGTACTTC.

This clone was picked up one time. J is TRBJ2-1 and V is TRBV5-4, with 10 bases fitting TRBD2. The germline V gene encodes CDR1 SGHNT and CDR2 YYREEE (reference sequence). After removal of 4 bases from V and 8 bases from J, the junction contained 9 bases not matched to a gene. CDR3 length: 15 residues. The CDR3 loop is CASSRGTSEYHEQFF. In nucleotides, the CDR3 is TGTGCCAGCAGCAGGGGGACTAGCGAGTACCATGAGCAGTTCTTC.

In its sample, this clone was seen a few times. At one of its ends the junction is not consistent with the germline gene, which may arise from a read error. The chain links TRBV11-2 to TRBJ2-7, with D tentatively TRBD2 (6 bases). The CDR3 is 15 residues long. CDR1 is SGHAT, CDR2 FQNNGV, per germline. The chain's CDR3 is CASSQVAESSYEQYF. CDR3 bases: TGCGCCAGCAGCCAAGTAGCGGAGAGCTCCTACGAGCAGTACTTC.

J is TRBJ2-1 and V is TRBV4-2, with a tentative D call TRBD2 (6 bases). Looked up from germline, CDR1 is LGHNA and CDR2 is YNFKEQ. The CDR3 has 19 amino acids. Between the trimmed V and J ends, which lost 2 bases and 8 bases, there was a span of 28 bases. The CDR3 DNA reads TGTGCCAGCAGCCAACAAACCCGAGGGTCCGGGACTTTCTCCGATGAGCAGTTCTTC. Translating gives CASSQQTRGSGTFSDEQFF.

This clone was seen a handful of times. This chain connects TRBV7-3 to TRBJ2-5; 7 bases are shared with TRBD2. The V segment lost 2 bases and the J segment 2 bases; nucleotides outside the gene matches: 8. CDR1 is SGHTA, CDR2 FQGTGA, per germline. The CDR3 runs to 16 residues. The CDR3 sequence is CASSLGPASGQETQYF. The CDR3 coding sequence is TGTGCCAGCAGCTTAGGCCCGGCTAGCGGACAAGAGACCCAGTACTTC.

This chain uses TRBV5-6 with TRBJ1-2; the match to TRBD1 covers 8 bases. The CDR3 has 13 residues. The junction had 4 bases not matched to a gene; V was cut back by 5 bases and J by 4 bases. Germline loops: CDR1 SGHDT, CDR2 YYEEEE. CDR3 residues: CASRKTGVYGYTF. The CDR3 nucleotides are TGTGCCAGCAGAAAGACAGGGGTCTATGGCTACACCTTC.

The rearrangement joins TRBV21-1 to TRBJ1-6; the listed D gene, TRBD1, was not tested against the DNA. TRBV21-1 is shown as a pseudogene. The CDR3 covers 17 residues. CDR3 in amino acids: CASSSWTGAICNSPLHF. The CDR3 DNA follows: TGTGCCAGCAGCTCATGGACAGGGGCGATTTGTAATTCACCCCTCCACTTT.

There are a few counts of this clone. The CDR3 here is CASGGRQGREKLFF. The CDR3 coding sequence is TGTGCCAGCGGGGGAAGACAGGGACGTGAAAAACTGTTTTTT. The chain recombines TRBV6-5 with TRBJ1-4, with TRBD1 identical over 7 bases. This CDR3 comprises 14 residues. Trimming removed 8 bases from V and 7 bases from J; junction bases left unmatched: 10. Germline V gives CDR1 MNHEY, CDR2 SVGAGI.

This clone appeared a few times. This sequence joins TRBV6-6 and TRBJ1-2; D gene uncertain. The germline V gene encodes CDR1 MNHNY and CDR2 SVGAGI (reference sequence). The CDR3 consists of 13 residues. Trimming shortened V by 8 bases and J by 2 bases, and 12 bases separated the two germline ends. CDR3 loop: CASQTDGNYGYTF. CDR3 coding DNA: TGTGCCAGCCAGACTGACGGAAACTATGGCTACACCTTC.

This clone was recorded only once. The chain combines TRBV5-4 with TRBJ2-3; 9 nucleotides align to TRBD2. CDR1 SGHNT and CDR2 YYREEE come from the germline V gene (reference sequence). The junction had 4 bases not matched to a gene; V was cut back by 1 base and J by 4 bases. CDR3 length equals 15 residues. This CDR3 is CASSLLSGGPDTQYF. CDR3 DNA: TGTGCCAGCAGCTTGCTGAGCGGGGGGCCAGATACGCAGTATTTT. The full variable domain, with the rest looked up from reference TRBV5-4 and TRBJ2-3, is ETGVTQSPTHLIKTRGQQVTLRCSSQSGHNTVSWYQQALGQGPQFIFQYYREEENGRGNFPPRFSGLQFPNYSSELNVNALELDDSALYLCASSLLSGGPDTQYFGPGTRLTVL.

J is TRBJ1-4 and V is TRBV10-3; TRBD1 agrees at 9 bases. In germline, CDR1 is ENHRY, CDR2 SYGVKD. V lost 2 bases to trimming and J lost 10 bases; unmatched junction nucleotides: 8. The CDR3 has 15 residues. The CDR3 region is CAISEGQGRFAKLFF. CDR3 bases: TGTGCCATCAGTGAGGGACAGGGGAGGTTTGCAAAACTGTTTTTT.

V gene TRBV7-2 combines with J gene TRBJ2-2; the D is unclear. The CDR3 totals 14 residues. V was shortened by 1 base and J by 5 bases, with 8 bases between the two germline ends. Per the germline V gene, CDR1 is SGHTA and CDR2 is FQGNSA. CDR3 amino acids: CASSLGPRTGELFF. CDR3 coding DNA: TGTGCCAGCAGCTTAGGGCCCAGAACCGGGGAGCTGTTTTTT.

This clone was counted a single time. V usage is TRBV7-6 and J usage is TRBJ1-1; possibly TRBD1 for D (6 bases). The V end was cut by 1 base, the J end by 3 bases, with 21 bases between. This CDR3 has 18 residues. The germline gives CDR1 SGHVS, CDR2 FNYEAQ. The CDR3 loop reads CASSLVLVGGAADTEAFF. CDR3 sequence (DNA): TGTGCCAGCAGCTTAGTCTTAGTAGGGGGGGCCGCAGACACTGAAGCTTTCTTT.

The chain couples TRBV7-9 to TRBJ2-5, with TRBD1 matching 11 bases. The CDR3 has 15 residues. The germline V gene encodes CDR1 SEHNR and CDR2 FQNEAQ (reference sequence). J lost 5 bases, V lost 5 bases, and 7 bases had no gene match. CDR3 amino acids: CASSERTGGGETQYF. CDR3 nucleotides: TGTGCCAGCAGCGAAAGGACAGGGGGCGGGGAGACCCAGTACTTC.

The gene calls are TRBV5-1 and TRBJ2-5; 12 bases are a match to TRBD2. Germline loops: CDR1 SGHRS, CDR2 YFSETQ. The trim removed 5 bases at V and 5 bases at J, leaving 10 bases unmatched. CDR3 length: 16 amino acids. The CDR3 sequence: CASRPPTSGGGETQYF. For the CDR3, the DNA is TGCGCCAGCAGACCTCCGACTAGCGGGGGAGGCGAGACCCAGTACTTC. Based on the CDR3 plus reference TRBV5-1 and TRBJ2-5, the full variable domain is KAGVTQTPRYLIKTRGQQVTLSCSPISGHRSVSWYQQTPGQGLQFLFEYFSETQRNKGNFPGRFSGRQFSNSRSEMNVSTLELGDSALYLCASRPPTSGGGETQYFGPGTRLLVL.

In this sample, this clone turned up a few times. The chain carries TRBV21-1 and TRBJ1-4; TRBD1, the D gene given by the table, was not confirmed from the DNA. TRBV21-1 is labeled a pseudogene. The CDR3 runs 16 residues. As DNA, the CDR3 is TGTGCCAATAAACTTTACAGGGGGAAAGTCTATGAAAAACTGTTTTTT. Translated, it gives CANKLYRGKVYEKLFF.

V and J are TRBV5-1 and TRBJ1-1; D is undetermined. V was clipped by 0 bases and J by 0 bases, with 9 bases between them. The CDR3 length is 15 residues. Germline loops: CDR1 SGHRS, CDR2 YFSETQ. The CDR3 DNA sequence: TGCGCCAGCAGCTTGGGGGGAGGCCTGAACACTGAAGCTTTCTTT. This sequence encodes CASSLGGGLNTEAFF. Drawing the rest from reference TRBV5-1 and TRBJ1-1, the complete variable domain is KAGVTQTPRYLIKTRGQQVTLSCSPISGHRSVSWYQQTPGQGLQFLFEYFSETQRNKGNFPGRFSGRQFSNSRSEMNVSTLELGDSALYLCASSLGGGLNTEAFFGQGTRLTVV.

The rearrangement links TRBV30 to TRBJ2-7; D is unresolved. Germline V CDR1 and CDR2: GTSNPN, SVGIG (reference sequence). Trimming shortened V by 8 bases and J by 3 bases, and 11 bases separated the two germline ends. This CDR3 has 11 amino acids. The CDR3 nucleotides read TGTGCCGGTCGTAGCTTCTACGAGCAGTACTTC. Protein product: CAGRSFYEQYF.

This chain uses TRBV6-1 with TRBJ1-1; tentatively, D is TRBD1 (5 bases). Germline CDR1 is MNHNS and CDR2 is SASEGT. The CDR3 totals 15 residues. The V and J ends lost 5 bases and 11 bases respectively, with 24 bases between them. The chain's CDR3 is CASSPHGAKGVWAFF. CDR3 coding DNA: TGTGCCAGCAGTCCACATGGGGCAAAAGGCGTATGGGCTTTCTTT.

The chain's CDR3 is CASSMREGTGELFF. The CDR3 coding sequence is TGTGCCAGTAGTATGCGGGAGGGAACCGGGGAGCTGTTTTTT. The chain uses TRBV19 and TRBJ2-2, with TRBD2 matching over 9 bases. The CDR3 length is 14 residues. Germline trimming cut 3 bases from V and 5 bases from J; bases unmatched to any gene: 1. Germline-derived CDR1 and CDR2 are LNHDA and SQIVND (reference sequence).

This clone was picked up a small number of times. CDR3 in DNA: TGTGCCAGCAGGGCTCCGGGACAGGGGGAAGATGGCTACACCTTC. Its translation: CASRAPGQGEDGYTF. The chain has TRBV9 and TRBJ1-2; TRBD1 matches 11 bases. CDR3 length: 15 residues. Germline trimming cut 5 bases from V and 6 bases from J; bases unmatched to any gene: 9. Germline loops: CDR1 SGDLS, CDR2 YYNGEE.

The chain employs TRBV5-1 and TRBJ1-2, with D maybe TRBD1 (5 bases). This CDR3 comprises 14 residues. Germline V CDR1 and CDR2: SGHRS, YFSETQ. Trimming removed 0 bases from V and 8 bases from J, with 14 bases in between. The CDR3 here is CASSLETERGGYTF. CDR3 bases: TGCGCCAGCAGCTTGGAAACGGAACGGGGGGGCTACACCTTC.

The DNA for the CDR3 is TGCGCCAGCAGCCAATCGACTAGCGGGGGTCACCCGCTCAATGAGCAGTTCTTC. This codes for CASSQSTSGGHPLNEQFF. This chain connects TRBV4-1 to TRBJ2-1; 12 nucleotides agree with TRBD2. The trim removed 2 bases at V and 6 bases at J, leaving 11 bases unmatched. Germline assignment: CDR1 MGHRA and CDR2 YSYEKL. The CDR3 has 18 residues.

The V gene is TRBV18, the J gene TRBJ2-2, with TRBD1 matching 9 bases. J lost 5 bases, V lost 2 bases, and 3 bases had no gene match. The CDR3 sequence is 15 residues long. Per germline, CDR1 KGHSH and CDR2 LQKENI. The CDR3, as DNA: TGTGCCAGCTCACCAAGGGACAGGGATACCGGGGAGCTGTTTTTT. This codes for CASSPRDRDTGELFF.

The sample holds a few counts of this clone. The chain joins TRBV14 to TRBJ2-7, with 9 bases that match TRBD1. This CDR3 spans 17 amino acids. Trimming removed 5 bases from V and 0 bases from J; junction bases left unmatched: 11. Germline V gene sequence: CDR1 SGHDN, CDR2 FVKESK. DNA of the CDR3: TGTGCCAGCAGCGTCCGGACAGGGGAATATAGCTCCTACGAGCAGTACTTC. Its translation is CASSVRTGEYSSYEQYF.

This clone was seen a single time. The chain joins TRBV7-9 to TRBJ1-5; D is unclear. Per germline, CDR1 SEHNR and CDR2 FQNEAQ (reference sequence). With 3 bases removed from V and 4 bases from J, the gap between germline ends came to 4 bases. The CDR3 is 12 amino acids. The CDR3: CASSFPNQPQHF. DNA of the CDR3: TGTGCCAGCAGCTTTCCAAATCAGCCCCAGCATTTT.